This T cell receptor (beta chain) originates from a study of blood T cells in healthy people across ages. Sample-barcoded 5' priming and a J-beta primer mix drove a second PCR of roughly 7 to 11 cycles. TCRdb called the 5' RACE reads again in MiXCR, with one record for every CDR3 protein. This sample has about 720,000 distinct CDR3 sequences, with 20% to 25% found just once. The TCR sequence derives from a man between 65 and 85 years old in good health. Sequencing was done on a sample of blood.

CDR3 in amino acids: CASGLGDRAGDTQYF. The CDR3 bases are TGTGCTAGTGGTTTGGGAGACAGGGCCGGAGATACGCAGTATTTT. V gene TRBV12-5 combines with J gene TRBJ2-3; 7 bases agree with TRBD1. The junction had 6 bases not matched to a gene; V was cut back by 1 base and J by 5 bases. The CDR3 is 15 amino acids. The germline V gene has CDR1 LGHNT and CDR2 FRNRAP.